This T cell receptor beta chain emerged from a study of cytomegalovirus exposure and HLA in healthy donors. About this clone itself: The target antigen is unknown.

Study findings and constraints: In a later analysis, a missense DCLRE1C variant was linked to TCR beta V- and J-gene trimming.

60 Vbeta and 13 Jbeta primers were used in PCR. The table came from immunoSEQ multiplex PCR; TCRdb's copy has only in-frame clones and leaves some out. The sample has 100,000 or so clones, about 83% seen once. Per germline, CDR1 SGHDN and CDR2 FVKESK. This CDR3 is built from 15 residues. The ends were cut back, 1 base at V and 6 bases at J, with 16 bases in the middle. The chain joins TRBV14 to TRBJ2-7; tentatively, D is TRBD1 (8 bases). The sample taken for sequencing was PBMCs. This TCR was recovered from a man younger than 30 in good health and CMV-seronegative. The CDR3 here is CASSQGAGQASEQYF. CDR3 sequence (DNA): TGTGCCAGCAGCCAAGGAGCGGGACAGGCCTCCGAGCAGTACTTC. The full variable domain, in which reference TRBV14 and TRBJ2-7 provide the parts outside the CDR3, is EAGVTQFPSHSVIEKGQTVTLRCDPISGHDNLYWYRRVMGKEIKFLLHFVKESKQDESGMPNNRFLAERTGGTYSTLKVQPAELEDSGVYFCASSQGAGQASEQYFGPGTRLTVT.